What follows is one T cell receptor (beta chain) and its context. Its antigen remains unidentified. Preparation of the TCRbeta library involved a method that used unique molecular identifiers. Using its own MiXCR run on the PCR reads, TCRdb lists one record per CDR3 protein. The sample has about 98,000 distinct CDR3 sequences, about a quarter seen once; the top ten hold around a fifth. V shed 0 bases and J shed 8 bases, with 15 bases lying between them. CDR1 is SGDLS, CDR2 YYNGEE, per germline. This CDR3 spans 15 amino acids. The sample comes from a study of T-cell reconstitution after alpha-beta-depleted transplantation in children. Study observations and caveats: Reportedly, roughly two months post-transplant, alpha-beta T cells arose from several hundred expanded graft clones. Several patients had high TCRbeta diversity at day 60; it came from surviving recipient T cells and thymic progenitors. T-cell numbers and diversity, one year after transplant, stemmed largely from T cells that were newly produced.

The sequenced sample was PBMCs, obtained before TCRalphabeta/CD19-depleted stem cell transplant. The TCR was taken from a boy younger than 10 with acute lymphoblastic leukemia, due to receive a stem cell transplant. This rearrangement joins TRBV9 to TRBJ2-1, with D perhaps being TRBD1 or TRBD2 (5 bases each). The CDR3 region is CASSVDEGPWDEQFF. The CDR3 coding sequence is TGTGCCAGCAGCGTAGATGAGGGGCCTTGGGATGAGCAGTTCTTC.